This T cell receptor beta chain was obtained from a study of post-analysis software for immune sequencing data. The overall study: The cohort encompassed relapsing-remitting, secondary progressive and progressive-relapsing multiple sclerosis disease courses.

As for this clonotype: Its antigen remains unidentified.

Findings and limits, study-wide: With TRBV5-6, TRBV5-1 and TRBV20-1 included, about five TRBV segments were more frequent in patients than in controls.

Prepared TCR beta cDNA libraries contained unique molecular identifiers. Via MiXCR, TCRdb re-called the PCR reads, giving one row per CDR3 protein. The repertoire holds 600,000 to 700,000 distinct CDR3 sequences, with 55% to 60% as singletons. CDR3 length: 14 amino acids. The V end lost 8 bases, the J end lost 0 bases, and 13 bases lay between the germline ends. Germline V gene lookup returns CDR1 ENHRY and CDR2 SYGVKD. The sample was blood. This chain links TRBV10-3 with TRBJ2-5; the D gene is possibly TRBD1 (6 bases). This receptor was obtained from a girl aged 2 to 9 with multiple sclerosis. The DNA of the CDR3 is TGTGCCATCCAAGCTGGACAGTACCAAGAGACCCAGTACTTC. Translated: CAIQAGQYQETQYF.